These T cell receptor beta chains were read from a single sample in a study of chemoradiotherapy in HPV16-positive cancers. The assay was immunoSEQ multiplex PCR, and TCRdb's table has in-frame clones only and misses some. The data show 2,000 to 3,000 clones, with about 80% seen just once and about 45% held by the top ten. Sequences were derived from tumor tissue, sampled from a patient who underwent chemoradiotherapy. The receptors were sampled from a human donor with HPV-associated anogenital cancer. Each CDR3 is given without its conserved first and last residue. Each record gives: V gene, clone size, J gene, CDR3 protein. Rows may omit the clone size; those that give it use once, few, many or a size class.

TRBV7-8	once	TRBJ2-7	ASSLDTGAPYEQY
TRBV1	-	TRBJ2-3	TSSHGRGSDTQY
TRBV15	-	TRBJ1-2	ATSRDLDRGDYGYT
TRBV6-5	-	TRBJ2-7	ASRQGHSYEQY
TRBV28	-	TRBJ2-4	ASSQSGGVRPKTKNIQY
TRBV28	-	TRBJ2-3	ASSLSGGSLKDTQY
TRBV10-3	-	TRBJ1-1	AIRDRGNTEAF
TRBV25-1	-	TRBJ2-7	ASSEYQQGGHEQY
TRBV28	-	TRBJ1-3	ASRRRGAGNTIY
TRBV29-1	-	TRBJ1-6	SVRTSLDSPLH
TRBV19	-	TRBJ2-7	ASSIVARGYGLAGGEAYEQY
TRBV10-3	-	TRBJ2-7	AISDSGRINEQY
TRBV19	-	TRBJ2-2	ASSVSGSGTGELF
TRBV11-2	once	TRBJ1-6	ASSQLGGLKDSPLH
TRBV11-1	-	TRBJ2-7	ASRVQGGEQY
TRBV30	-	TRBJ2-2	AWSITSAGELF
TRBV7-8	few	TRBJ2-7	ASSLATGYYEQY
TRBV19	-	TRBJ2-1	ASRSRRTVLEQF
TRBV30	-	TRBJ2-7	AFGQNYEQY
TRBV9	-	TRBJ1-1	ASSVQPGSSPTEAF
TRBV15	-	TRBJ2-1	ATSSSGNRYNEQF
TRBV19	-	TRBJ2-1	ASGSGSSYNEQF
TRBV13	-	TRBJ1-2	ASSRPHSSPGFNYGYT
TRBV5-4	-	TRBJ2-2	ASSLRGLATGELF
TRBV28	-	TRBJ1-2	AITGAYGYT
TRBV7-2	few	TRBJ2-3	ASSLRDTQY
TRBV30	-	TRBJ2-6	ARRGRGANVLT
TRBV19	-	TRBJ2-1	ASSIQTVYNEQF
TRBV5-1	-	TRBJ2-6	ASSSGTGSGANVLT
TRBV28	-	TRBJ2-7	ASVNRGYEQY
TRBV29-1	-	TRBJ1-5	SVVEPGQPQH
TRBV4-2	-	TRBJ1-4	ASSQELGEKLF
TRBV5-1	-	TRBJ2-5	ASSLAEGETQY
TRBV19	-	TRBJ2-7	ASSFGTSDSSYEQY
TRBV7-2	-	TRBJ2-7	ASSYRTSGRDEQY
TRBV25-1	few	TRBJ2-7	ASKKQHGGEQY
TRBV30	-	TRBJ1-6	AWSVLAGYNSPLH
TRBV6-5	-	TRBJ2-1	ASTQGLGANEQF
TRBV19	-	TRBJ2-7	ASSIDLAGDSSYEQY
TRBV7-9	-	TRBJ2-1	ASSIKQRDPVYSYNEQF
TRBV11-2	-	TRBJ2-7	ASSPRPGPYEQY
TRBV4-3	-	TRBJ2-1	ASSQGLAGGHDEQF
TRBV4-2	-	TRBJ2-3	ASSQGLAGGPGTDTQY
TRBV28	-	TRBJ2-6	ASSVDSGANVLT
TRBV7-3	-	TRBJ1-1	ASSLRQNTEAF
TRBV5-1	-	TRBJ1-2	ASSLETATYGYT
TRBV7-9	once	TRBJ2-1	ASSSRTGQHAFDEQF
TRBV28	few	TRBJ1-5	ASPKQDKDSNQPQH
TRBV5-1	-	TRBJ1-1	ASSLWSATNTEAF
TRBV4-1	few	TRBJ2-3	ASSPVPGATDTQY
TRBV7-2	-	TRBJ1-1	ASSPLGHTGNTEAF